Listed below are T cell receptor beta chains from one sample, sequenced in a study of glioma-infiltrating T cells after dendritic cell vaccination. The table came from immunoSEQ multiplex PCR; TCRdb's copy has only in-frame clones and leaves some out. The sample carries 85,000 to 100,000 clones, more than 70% recorded once. This specimen was blood, taken after dendritic cell vaccination. The receptors were sampled from a human donor with glioblastoma. Each CDR3 is given with its conserved first and last residue. A D gene is named only where the DNA matches it firmly. For some rows the clone size is stated as once, few or many, or as a class when expanded; others skip it.

j_gene: TRBJ1-1
abundance: .
v_gene: TRBV9
d_gene: .
CDR3nt: TGTGCCAGCAGCACCGGGGGGGCAGGGATCAACACTGAAGCTTTCTTT
CDR3aa: CASSTGGAGINTEAFF

j_gene: TRBJ1-4
abundance: .
v_gene: TRBV7-6
d_gene: .
CDR3nt: TGTGCCAGCAGCTTATCAAGAAGGGGCCGAACTAATGAAAAACTGTTTTTT
CDR3aa: CASSLSRRGRTNEKLFF

j_gene: TRBJ1-1
abundance: .
v_gene: TRBV10-1
d_gene: .
CDR3nt: TGCGCCAGCAGTCGGGGACTTAACACTGAAGCTTTCTTT
CDR3aa: CASSRGLNTEAFF

j_gene: TRBJ2-7
abundance: few
v_gene: TRBV2
d_gene: TRBD1
CDR3nt: TGTGCCAGAAGGGACAGGGGTTCCTACGAGCAGTACTTC
CDR3aa: CARRDRGSYEQYF

j_gene: TRBJ1-1
abundance: .
v_gene: TRBV27
d_gene: .
CDR3nt: TGTGCCAGCAGGACCTGGGCGGGTACTGAAGCTTTCTTT
CDR3aa: CASRTWAGTEAFF

j_gene: TRBJ1-2
abundance: once
v_gene: TRBV5-1
d_gene: .
CDR3nt: TGCGCCAGCAGCTTGGGACAGGCAAACTATGGCTACACCTTC
CDR3aa: CASSLGQANYGYTF

j_gene: TRBJ2-1
abundance: .
v_gene: TRBV30
d_gene: TRBD2
CDR3nt: TGTGCCTGGAGTGTCCCTAGCGGGGGCCTGCTCAATGAGCAGTTCTTC
CDR3aa: CAWSVPSGGLLNEQFF

j_gene: TRBJ1-3
abundance: .
v_gene: TRBV2
d_gene: .
CDR3nt: TGTGCCAGCAGTGAGAGTGGAAACACCATATATTTT
CDR3aa: CASSESGNTIYF

j_gene: TRBJ2-5
abundance: .
v_gene: TRBV15
d_gene: TRBD1
CDR3nt: TGTGCCACCAGCCTAGGGGGCGCGAAGGAGACCCAGTACTTC
CDR3aa: CATSLGGAKETQYF

j_gene: TRBJ2-2
abundance: .
v_gene: TRBV7-3
d_gene: .
CDR3nt: TGTGCCAGCAGCGCCCGACAGGAGTTCTACACCGGGGAGCTGTTTTTT
CDR3aa: CASSARQEFYTGELFF

j_gene: TRBJ1-1
abundance: .
v_gene: TRBV6-6
d_gene: .
CDR3nt: TGTGCCAGCAGTTACTCTCAGAACACTGAAGCTTTCTTT
CDR3aa: CASSYSQNTEAFF

j_gene: TRBJ1-1
abundance: once
v_gene: TRBV5-1
d_gene: .
CDR3nt: TGCGCCAGCAGCTTCGTACAGGGGAACACTGAAGCTTTCTTT
CDR3aa: CASSFVQGNTEAFF

j_gene: TRBJ1-1
abundance: .
v_gene: TRBV5-1
d_gene: .
CDR3nt: TGCGCCAGCAGCTCTGGACAGCAAGAAACTGAAGCTTTCTTT
CDR3aa: CASSSGQQETEAFF

j_gene: TRBJ1-1
abundance: .
v_gene: TRBV27
d_gene: .
CDR3nt: TGTGCCAGCAGGGGTGGGAGCTTTTTGGAAGCTTTCTTT
CDR3aa: CASRGGSFLEAFF

j_gene: TRBJ2-7
abundance: .
v_gene: TRBV5-1
d_gene: .
CDR3nt: TGCGCCAGCAGCTTGGGACCCCTCGCGGGGGCCCTCAAGCACTTC
CDR3aa: CASSLGPLAGALKHF

j_gene: TRBJ2-7
abundance: .
v_gene: TRBV29-1
d_gene: TRBD1
CDR3nt: TGCAGCACCCGACAGGGGGCCCACGAGCAGTACTTC
CDR3aa: CSTRQGAHEQYF

j_gene: TRBJ2-1
abundance: .
v_gene: TRBV19
d_gene: TRBD2
CDR3nt: TGTGCCAGTACCGGGACTAGCGGCTACAATGAGCAGTTCTTC
CDR3aa: CASTGTSGYNEQFF

j_gene: TRBJ2-7
abundance: .
v_gene: TRBV9
d_gene: .
CDR3nt: TGTGCCAGCAGCGTAGAGGCTAGCCGCACCTACGAGCAGTACTTC
CDR3aa: CASSVEASRTYEQYF

j_gene: TRBJ1-2
abundance: .
v_gene: TRBV20-1
d_gene: .
CDR3nt: TGCAGTGCTAGGGGAGGACGGGGCTACACCTTC
CDR3aa: CSARGGRGYTF

j_gene: TRBJ2-7
abundance: once
v_gene: TRBV4-1
d_gene: TRBD2
CDR3nt: TGCGCCAGCAGCCAAGGACTAGCGACCTCCTACGAGCAGTACTTC
CDR3aa: CASSQGLATSYEQYF

j_gene: TRBJ2-1
abundance: once
v_gene: TRBV5-1
d_gene: TRBD2
CDR3nt: TGCGCCAGCAGCTTGGATGGGAGCGGGGTCCACAATGAGCAGTTCTTC
CDR3aa: CASSLDGSGVHNEQFF

j_gene: TRBJ1-1
abundance: .
v_gene: TRBV2
d_gene: .
CDR3nt: TGTGCCAGCAGTGAACCAATAGGTAGGGGCACTGAAGCTTTCTTT
CDR3aa: CASSEPIGRGTEAFF

j_gene: TRBJ1-4
abundance: .
v_gene: TRBV5-1
d_gene: .
CDR3nt: TGCGCCAGCAGCTACCTATGGACCGGGAAAAATGAAAAACTGTTTTTT
CDR3aa: CASSYLWTGKNEKLFF

j_gene: TRBJ1-1
abundance: many
v_gene: TRBV29-1
d_gene: .
CDR3nt: TGCAGCGTTGGATGGGGACTTGAAGCTTTCTTT
CDR3aa: CSVGWGLEAFF

j_gene: TRBJ2-7
abundance: .
v_gene: TRBV5-1
d_gene: TRBD2
CDR3nt: TGCGCCAGCAGCTGGAAGACTAGCGGGGACTACGAGCAGTACTTC
CDR3aa: CASSWKTSGDYEQYF

j_gene: TRBJ2-2
abundance: .
v_gene: TRBV7-9
d_gene: TRBD2
CDR3nt: TGTGCCAACTACCCTCGACGCGGGAGGGCCGCCGGGGAGCTGTTTTTT
CDR3aa: CANYPRRGRAAGELFF

j_gene: TRBJ1-2
abundance: few
v_gene: TRBV5-1
d_gene: .
CDR3nt: TGCGCCAGCAGCTTGGCTGCAGGGCAAACTCTAGAGGATGGCTACACCTTC
CDR3aa: CASSLAAGQTLEDGYTF

j_gene: TRBJ1-1
abundance: .
v_gene: TRBV5-8
d_gene: .
CDR3nt: TGTGCCAGCAGCTTGTATCTGGGGCCCAACACTGAAGCTTTCTTT
CDR3aa: CASSLYLGPNTEAFF

j_gene: TRBJ1-1
abundance: .
v_gene: TRBV28
d_gene: .
CDR3nt: TGTGCCAGCACCACGTTCCGGGGTCAGATCACTGAAGCTTTCTTT
CDR3aa: CASTTFRGQITEAFF

j_gene: TRBJ1-1
abundance: .
v_gene: TRBV5-4
d_gene: .
CDR3nt: TGTGCCAGCAGCTCGGAGTGGAACACTGAAGCTTTCTTT
CDR3aa: CASSSEWNTEAFF

j_gene: TRBJ1-2
abundance: .
v_gene: TRBV5-1
d_gene: TRBD1
CDR3nt: TGCGCCAGCAGCTCGGACAGGCACTATGGCTACACCTTC
CDR3aa: CASSSDRHYGYTF

j_gene: TRBJ2-5
abundance: .
v_gene: TRBV5-5
d_gene: TRBD2
CDR3nt: TGTGCCAGCAGCTTAATCGCTAGCGGGGCTGAGACCCAGTACTTC
CDR3aa: CASSLIASGAETQYF